This TCR beta chain was identified during a study of cytomegalovirus exposure and HLA in healthy donors. The PCR contained 60 Vbeta and 13 Jbeta primers. Sequencing was performed with immunoSEQ multiplex PCR; in TCRdb, only in-frame clones are kept and a portion is missing. The profile shows 85,000 to 95,000 clones, 7.6% of them singletons. Per germline, CDR1 MNHNY and CDR2 SVGAGI (reference sequence). The V end lost 2 bases, the J end lost 0 bases, and 7 bases lay between the germline ends. This CDR3 contains 14 residues. This clone has only a few counts. This CDR3 is also generated by other DNA sequences in the sample.

The origin of this receptor is a man aged 50-60 years in good health and CMV-seronegative. The chain employs TRBV6-6 and TRBJ2-5; D remains unclear. The sample taken for sequencing was PBMCs. The CDR3 here is CASSYGQYQETQYF. The CDR3 DNA follows: TGTGCCAGCAGTTACGGGCAATACCAAGAGACCCAGTACTTC.